The 16 T cell receptor beta chains below come from one sample, sequenced in a study of shared clonotypes between healthy human individuals (dated by TCRdb to between 2020 and 2021). CD8 naive samples consisted of CD45RO-negative cells that were positively selected for CCR7, yielding a CD45RA+CCR7+ population without TemRA cells. Libraries were made using the immunoSEQ multiplex PCR assay. TCRdb stores this immuneACCESS table with in-frame sequences only. Part of the clones is absent; in the studies checked, under half of the shortfall reflects unresolved V genes, and no reason is known for the rest. The table for this sample lists approximately 720,000 clones; under 95% of them were counted only once. Clones ranked in the top ten supply 24% of the sample. Specimen: naive CD8+ T cells sorted from blood. The cell subset or site label, read with the paper, signifies: CD45RA+CCR7+. These receptors were collected from a man aged 25-45 years in good health.

V gene TRBV27 combines with J gene TRBJ2-2; 8 bases are shared with TRBD2. V dropped 1 base and J dropped 2; count of bases not matched to a gene: 3. Looked up from germline, CDR1 is MNHEY and CDR2 is SMNVEV (reference sequence). The CDR3 has 16 amino acids. The CDR3 loop is CASSLLTSGNTGELFF. Written as DNA, the CDR3 is TGTGCCAGCAGTTTATTAACTAGCGGAAACACCGGGGAGCTGTTTTTT.

The count of this clone is one. The V call is TRBV7-9, the J call TRBJ2-7; 11 bases agree with TRBD1. The CDR3 has 16 amino acids. From germline, CDR1 is SEHNR and CDR2 FQNEAQ (reference sequence). Trimming took 4 bases from V and 5 from J; bases not matched to a gene: 10. In DNA form, the CDR3 reads TGTGCCAGCAGCTCTAGAACCGGGACAGGGGGGCACGAGCAGTACTTC. Translating gives CASSSRTGTGGHEQYF.

A remark on this clone: At one end, the junction sequence differs from germline, possibly due to a read error. This CDR3 is also generated by other DNA sequences in the sample. The V and J genes are TRBV7-6 and TRBJ1-1, with unresolved D. CDR1 SGHVS and CDR2 FNYEAQ come from the germline V gene. The CDR3 covers 12 residues. The CDR3 spells CASSLRTDEAFF. The CDR3, as DNA: TGCGCCAGCAGCCTAAGGACCGATGAAGCTTTCTTT.

A word on this clone: The sample carries other DNA sequences with the same CDR3. This chain uses TRBV27 with TRBJ2-7, with D possibly being TRBD2 (7 bases). The CDR3 has 13 residues. Germline CDR1 reads MNHEY; CDR2 reads SMNVEV (reference sequence). Deletions cut 11 bases from V and 2 bases from J, with 16 bases between. The CDR3 region has the DNA TGTGCCTCATCCCGGGGGGCCGCCTACGAGCAGTACTTC. Translation gives CASSRGAAYEQYF.

V is TRBV28 and J is TRBJ1-2; possibly TRBD1 for D (6 bases). V was clipped by 3 bases and J by 7 bases, with 15 bases between them. This CDR3 region has 14 residues. CDR1 and CDR2 from the germline V gene are MDHEN and SYDVKM. The CDR3 protein is CASSFTGSPLGYTF. The CDR3 nucleotides read TGTGCCAGCAGTTTCACAGGGTCCCCACTTGGCTACACCTTC.

The chain links TRBV20-1 to TRBJ1-1; D is ambiguous. This CDR3 spans 11 amino acids. V gave up 3 bases and J gave up 4 bases, with 6 bases separating them. CDR1 is DFQATT, CDR2 SNEGSKA, per germline (reference sequence). The CDR3 sequence is CSASRVTEAFF. The CDR3 DNA is TGCAGTGCTAGTCGGGTCACTGAAGCTTTCTTT.

This clone was seen just once. The chain couples TRBV6-5 to TRBJ1-1; TRBD1 aligns across 8 bases. CDR1 is MNHEY and CDR2 is SVGAGI in the germline V gene. V lost 6 bases, J lost 0 bases, and 3 bases stayed unmatched. The CDR3 loop spans 14 amino acids. The CDR3 spells CASRQTGVNTEAFF. The CDR3 bases are TGTGCCAGCAGGCAGACAGGGGTGAACACTGAAGCTTTCTTT.

This clone was recorded once. The chain carries TRBV6-6 and TRBJ1-5; no firm D call. Trimming pared 5 bases from V and 1 base from J, leaving 9 bases between. CDR1 is MNHNY and CDR2 is SVGAGI in the germline V gene (reference sequence). This CDR3 has 14 amino acids. CDR3 residues: CASSRQQSNQPQHF. The DNA of the CDR3 is TGTGCCAGCAGTCGACAACAAAGCAATCAGCCCCAGCATTTT.

J is TRBJ2-3 and V is TRBV7-9; the D gene is possibly TRBD2 (5 bases). Trimming took off 2 bases at V and 4 bases at J, with 7 bases between the two ends. The V gene's germline CDR1 is SEHNR and CDR2 FQNEAQ (reference sequence). The CDR3 runs 13 residues. The CDR3 DNA reads TGTGCCAGCAGCTTAACGGAGGCAGATACGCAGTATTTT. Encoded protein: CASSLTEADTQYF.

The V and J genes are TRBV30 and TRBJ1-1; D gene ambiguous. Germline-derived CDR1 and CDR2 are GTSNPN and SVGIG (reference sequence). V lost 0 bases, J lost 8 bases, and 10 bases lay in between. This CDR3 comprises 12 residues. CDR3 sequence: CAWSVLVSEAFF. The CDR3 DNA reads TGTGCCTGGAGTGTACTGGTGTCGGAAGCTTTCTTT.

V usage is TRBV5-5 and J usage is TRBJ1-1; D unresolved. Germline CDR1 is SGHKS and CDR2 is YYEKEE (reference sequence). The CDR3 is 11 amino acids. V gave up 1 base and J gave up 4 bases, with 2 bases separating them. CDR3 sequence: CASSLFTEAFF. In DNA form, the CDR3 reads TGTGCCAGCAGCTTGTTCACTGAAGCTTTCTTT.

The chain couples TRBV6-1 to TRBJ2-7; 7 bases map to TRBD1. V was clipped by 5 bases and J by 2 bases; unmatched bases: 6. The CDR3 runs 14 residues. Germline assignment: CDR1 MNHNS and CDR2 SASEGT. CDR3: CASSYQGVAYEQYF. CDR3 DNA sequence: TGTGCCAGCAGTTATCAGGGGGTGGCCTACGAGCAGTACTTC.

This clone appeared once. V gene TRBV27 combines with J gene TRBJ2-1; no clear D. Trimming cost V 4 bases and J 5 bases, with 9 bases left between them. This CDR3 has 13 residues. Looked up from germline, CDR1 is MNHEY and CDR2 is SMNVEV (reference sequence). The CDR3 spells CASSYAEHNEQFF. The CDR3 nucleotides are TGTGCCAGCAGTTATGCGGAGCACAATGAGCAGTTCTTC.

The rearrangement links TRBV27 to TRBJ2-1; 10 bases are a match to TRBD2. The V and J ends lost 3 bases and 0 bases, in that order; junction bases with no gene match: 5. The CDR3 has 17 amino acids. CDR1 and CDR2 (germline): MNHEY, SMNVEV (reference sequence). The DNA for the CDR3 is TGTGCCAGCAGTTTTCAGCGGGAGGGCCCCTCCTACAATGAGCAGTTCTTC. As protein: CASSFQREGPSYNEQFF.

This clone appeared once. The CDR3 DNA is TGTGCCAGCTCACCGGTAGACTCCTACAATGAGCAGTTCTTC. This gives the protein CASSPVDSYNEQFF. The chain links TRBV18 to TRBJ2-1; no clear D. V lost 3 bases and J lost 0, with 6 bases in between. The length of the CDR3 is 14 residues. Germline CDR1 is KGHSH and CDR2 is LQKENI.

The V and J genes are TRBV7-2 and TRBJ2-7; 7 bases fit TRBD1. Germline V gives CDR1 SGHTA, CDR2 FQGNSA. CDR3 size: 13 residues. The junction had 2 bases not matched to a gene; V was cut back by 3 bases and J by 3 bases. The CDR3 nucleotides read TGTGCCAGCAGCTTCGGGACAGACTACGAGCAGTACTTC. This encodes CASSFGTDYEQYF.